This is a list of T cell receptor beta chains from one sample in a study of cytomegalovirus exposure and HLA in healthy donors. TCRdb's table, derived via immunoSEQ multiplex PCR, lists solely in-frame clones and lacks some. The repertoire holds about 210,000 clones, with approximately 81% as singletons. The source material was PBMCs. Receptors were obtained from a girl aged 2 to 9 in good health and CMV-seronegative. Both conserved end residues are part of each CDR3. The D gene is left open where the match is weak. Not all rows give a size; the values are once, few, many and, for expanded clones, a class.

clone_size,v_call,j_call,d_call,cdr3_aa,cdr3_nt
-,TRBV15,TRBJ2-7,-,CATSRAPIDSSYEQYF,TGTGCCACCAGCAGAGCTCCCATCGACAGCTCCTACGAGCAGTACTTC
-,TRBV4-2,TRBJ2-3,TRBD2,CASSQERYGREDTQYF,TGTGCCAGCAGCCAAGAACGGTACGGGAGGGAAGATACGCAGTATTTT
-,TRBV5-4,TRBJ1-1,-,CASRQYREYTEAFF,TGTGCCAGCAGACAGTACAGGGAATACACTGAAGCTTTCTTT
-,TRBV7-2,TRBJ2-7,TRBD2,CASARAGAYEQYF,TGTGCCAGCGCCCGGGCGGGGGCCTACGAGCAGTACTTC
-,TRBV11-2,TRBJ2-1,-,CASSSIREEIYNEQFF,TGTGCCAGCAGCTCGATCAGGGAAGAAATATACAATGAGCAGTTCTTC
-,TRBV11-1,TRBJ2-7,TRBD1,CASSPAGGFRDEQYF,TGTGCCAGCAGCCCGGCAGGGGGCTTCAGAGACGAGCAGTACTTC
-,TRBV9,TRBJ2-7,-,CASSVAPTENYEQYF,TGTGCCAGCAGCGTAGCCCCGACAGAGAACTACGAGCAGTACTTC
-,TRBV29-1,TRBJ2-5,TRBD1,CSVPGTGKGKTQYF,TGCAGCGTTCCTGGGACAGGGAAAGGAAAGACCCAGTACTTC
-,TRBV4-2,TRBJ2-3,TRBD2,CASSQDKAGVRTDTQYF,TGTGCCAGCAGCCAAGATAAAGCGGGAGTACGGACAGATACGCAGTATTTT
once,TRBV19,TRBJ2-1,-,CASSWQGLNDEQFF,TGTGCCAGTAGTTGGCAGGGCCTAAACGATGAGCAGTTCTTC
-,TRBV27,TRBJ1-2,TRBD1,CASSPPGTGGFYGYTF,TGTGCCAGCAGTCCACCTGGGACAGGGGGTTTTTATGGCTACACCTTC
-,TRBV4-1,TRBJ1-4,TRBD1,CASSPQGADEKLFF,TGCGCCAGCAGCCCCCAGGGGGCGGATGAAAAACTGTTTTTT
-,TRBV19,TRBJ1-5,-,CASRRTVSNQPQHF,TGTGCCAGTAGGAGGACAGTCTCCAATCAGCCCCAGCATTTT
-,TRBV5-1,TRBJ1-5,TRBD1,CASSPDRVNQPQHF,TGCGCCAGCAGCCCGGACAGGGTGAATCAGCCCCAGCATTTT
-,TRBV25-1,TRBJ1-1,TRBD1,CASSDRQGTNTEAFF,TGTGCCAGCAGTGATAGACAGGGAACGAACACTGAAGCTTTCTTT
-,TRBV5-1,TRBJ1-2,-,CASSLRPGDAYGYTF,TGCGCCAGCAGCTTGAGGCCAGGGGACGCCTATGGCTACACCTTC
once,TRBV6-6,TRBJ1-6,-,CASSWGVSYNSPLHF,TGTGCCAGCAGTTGGGGAGTCTCCTATAATTCACCCCTCCACTTT
-,TRBV5-6,TRBJ1-6,-,CASSLGGREGSPLHF,TGTGCCAGCAGCTTGGGGGGCAGGGAGGGTTCACCCCTCCACTTT
-,TRBV18,TRBJ1-1,TRBD1,CASLGDRGPNTEAFF,TGTGCCAGCCTAGGGGACAGGGGCCCGAACACTGAAGCTTTCTTT
once,TRBV27,TRBJ2-7,-,CASGHSNYEQYF,TGTGCCAGCGGACATAGTAACTACGAGCAGTACTTC
-,TRBV18,TRBJ1-3,-,CASSTGTGNTIYF,TGTGCCAGCTCAACCGGGACAGGAAACACCATATATTTT
-,TRBV30,TRBJ1-2,-,CAWSPTNGGYTF,TGTGCCTGGAGTCCTACGAATGGTGGCTACACCTTC
-,TRBV2,TRBJ2-7,TRBD1,CASSVGTGNYEQYF,TGTGCCAGCTCCGTGGGGACAGGGAACTACGAGCAGTACTTC
few,TRBV6-1,TRBJ2-1,-,CASGRGPYSYNEQFF,TGTGCCAGCGGGCGTGGGCCCTACTCCTACAATGAGCAGTTCTTC
-,TRBV20-1,TRBJ2-7,-,CSGGLTYEQYF,TGCAGTGGGGGGCTAACCTACGAGCAGTACTTC
once,TRBV29-1,TRBJ1-6,TRBD1,CSVRDRDNSPLHF,TGCAGCGTTCGGGACAGGGATAATTCACCCCTCCACTTT
-,TRBV15,TRBJ2-7,-,CATSRDTVYEQYF,TGTGCCACCAGCAGAGATACAGTGTACGAGCAGTACTTC
-,TRBV11-2,TRBJ1-1,TRBD1,CASSIDGTGAIHTEAFF,TGTGCCAGCAGTATTGACGGGACAGGGGCTATCCACACTGAAGCTTTCTTT
-,TRBV7-9,TRBJ2-7,-,CASSISAGSYEQYF,TGTGCCAGCAGCATATCCGCCGGGAGCTACGAGCAGTACTTC
-,TRBV7-3,TRBJ1-1,-,CASSSSRGTEAFF,TGTGCCAGCAGTAGCTCTAGGGGGACTGAAGCTTTCTTT
-,TRBV6-6,TRBJ1-5,-,CASSYGGGPLRGTQHF,TGTGCCAGCAGTTACGGCGGGGGCCCCTTGAGAGGTACGCAGCATTTT
-,TRBV7-9,TRBJ2-1,TRBD1,CSSSRGTGESNEQFF,TGTTCCAGCAGCCGCGGGACAGGAGAATCCAATGAGCAGTTCTTC
-,TRBV5-8,TRBJ2-7,TRBD2,CASSFLAGLGQYF,TGTGCCAGCAGCTTTCTAGCGGGGCTAGGGCAGTACTTC
few,TRBV29-1,TRBJ1-2,-,CSVGGGDYGYTF,TGCAGCGTTGGAGGAGGGGATTATGGCTACACCTTC
-,TRBV10-3,TRBJ1-2,TRBD1,CAISSTGVGANYGYTF,TGTGCCATCAGTTCTACAGGGGTGGGGGCCAACTATGGCTACACCTTC
-,TRBV10-1,TRBJ2-7,TRBD1,CASSDSGQGAYEQYF,TGCGCCAGCAGTGATTCTGGACAGGGCGCCTACGAGCAGTACTTC
-,TRBV19,TRBJ2-7,TRBD1,CASRAGTGAYEQYF,TGTGCCAGTAGGGCCGGTACAGGGGCCTACGAGCAGTACTTC
-,TRBV27,TRBJ1-5,-,CASSQEGFGQPQHF,TGTGCCAGCAGTCAGGAGGGCTTCGGTCAGCCCCAGCATTTT
-,TRBV10-3,TRBJ2-7,TRBD2,CAISDRAGVYEQYF,TGTGCCATCAGTGATCGAGCGGGGGTCTACGAGCAGTACTTC
-,TRBV19,TRBJ1-1,-,CASSLQGNTEAFF,TGTGCCAGTAGTCTTCAGGGTAACACTGAAGCTTTCTTT
-,TRBV13,TRBJ2-3,TRBD1,CASSLRRDSSDTQYF,TGTGCCAGCAGCTTACGACGGGACAGCTCAGATACGCAGTATTTT
-,TRBV5-1,TRBJ2-1,-,CASSLALDEQFF,TGCGCCAGCAGCTTGGCTCTCGATGAGCAGTTCTTC
few,TRBV6-1,TRBJ2-5,TRBD1,CASSELQGAETQYF,TGTGCCAGCAGCGAACTCCAGGGGGCAGAGACCCAGTACTTC
-,TRBV5-1,TRBJ2-7,TRBD1,CASSPGTGEYEQYF,TGCGCCAGCAGCCCGGGGACAGGGGAGTACGAGCAGTACTTC
few,TRBV27,TRBJ1-6,-,CAREGFNSPLHF,TGTGCCCGGGAGGGGTTTAATTCACCCCTCCACTTT
once,TRBV7-9,TRBJ1-2,TRBD1,CASSSTGGESYGYTF,TGTGCCAGCAGCTCTACAGGGGGCGAGTCCTATGGCTACACCTTC
-,TRBV25-1,TRBJ2-7,TRBD2,CASSADRASGFYEQYF,TGTGCCAGCAGTGCGGATCGGGCTAGCGGGTTCTACGAGCAGTACTTC
-,TRBV5-4,TRBJ1-2,-,CASSLAGGRRSYGYTF,TGTGCCAGCAGCTTGGCTGGGGGCAGGCGAAGCTATGGCTACACCTTC
-,TRBV9,TRBJ2-3,TRBD1,CASSAGTGRDTQYF,TGTGCCAGCAGCGCTGGGACAGGGCGTGATACGCAGTATTTT
once,TRBV5-4,TRBJ1-2,TRBD1,CASSLGGTALNGGYTF,TGTGCCAGCAGCTTGGGCGGGACAGCCTTGAATGGGGGCTACACCTTC
-,TRBV7-9,TRBJ1-2,-,CASSSRGGYGYTF,TGTGCCAGCAGCTCTCGGGGTGGCTATGGCTACACCTTC
-,TRBV6-5,TRBJ2-7,-,CASSYGIPGFSYEQYF,TGTGCCAGCAGTTACGGGATCCCGGGGTTCTCCTACGAGCAGTACTTC
few,TRBV5-1,TRBJ1-2,-,CASSSGGGVNYGYTF,TGCGCCAGCAGCTCCGGGGGGGGTGTCAACTATGGCTACACCTTC
few,TRBV6-1,TRBJ1-2,-,CASRLEGYTF,TGTGCCAGCCGTCTCGAGGGCTACACCTTC
-,TRBV29-1,TRBJ1-2,-,CSVEDAGRPNYGYTF,TGCAGCGTTGAAGACGCAGGGAGGCCAAACTATGGCTACACCTTC